This TCR beta chain derives from a study of CD8 T cells in ankylosing spondylitis. Study outcomes and limitations: Disease-associated clonotypes exhibited CD8+ identity and were relatively infrequent in peripheral blood. Reactive arthritis synovial fluid and blood previously showed some of these motif variants.

In this sample, this clonotype turned up a few times. Its antigen is not known. Quantitative molecular-barcoded 5'-RACE generated the TCR beta libraries. TCRdb fed the 5' RACE reads into MiXCR, producing one record per CDR3 protein. The sample contains roughly 150,000 distinct CDR3 sequences, 9.8% of which appear only once. The CDR3 runs to 12 residues. From germline, CDR1 is SEHNR and CDR2 FQNEAQ (reference sequence). Trimming took off 4 bases at V and 4 bases at J, with 6 bases between the two ends. The genes are TRBV7-9 and TRBJ2-3, with no clear D. The origin of this receptor is a female donor with ankylosing spondylitis or in good health (not recorded which). The sequenced sample consisted of blood, either unsorted or a sorted T cell fraction (not recorded which). This CDR3 reads CASSSHPDTQYF. The CDR3 nucleotides read TGTGCCAGCAGCTCCCACCCAGATACGCAGTATTTT.